The rows below give T cell receptor beta chains drawn from one sample of a study of identifying expanded T cells in peripheral blood. Data came from immunoSEQ multiplex PCR; TCRdb stores just in-frame clones and leaves some out. The sample holds 83,000 or so clones, approximately 91% seen once. Source material: blood. These TCRs come from a person aged 18 to 75 in good health. Each CDR3 is given with its conserved first and last residue. A D gene is named only where the DNA matches it firmly. Expanded clones are given a class, and other clones once, few, many or no size at all.

.	.	TRBV4-2	TRBJ1-3	TGTGCCAGCAGCCACCAAGACGGAAACACCATATATTTT	CASSHQDGNTIYF
TRBD2	.	TRBV5-4	TRBJ2-3	TGTGCCAGCAGCGCGGGACTAGCGGGAGGGCTGGGCACAGATACGCAGTATTTT	CASSAGLAGGLGTDTQYF
.	.	TRBV7-9	TRBJ2-5	TGTGCCAGCAGCTTACTGCCAGAGACCCAGTACTTC	CASSLLPETQYF
TRBD1	few	TRBV4-2	TRBJ2-7	TGTGCCAGCAGCCAAGGACAGGGAGAGTCGTACGAGCAGTACTTC	CASSQGQGESYEQYF
.	.	TRBV7-9	TRBJ2-5	TGTGCCAGCAGCCGCAGAAGTCAAGAGACCCAGTACTTC	CASSRRSQETQYF
TRBD1	.	TRBV4-2	TRBJ1-6	TGTGCCAGCAGCCAAGAGGGGACAGGAAACTCACCCCTCCACTTT	CASSQEGTGNSPLHF
.	.	TRBV6-5	TRBJ1-6	TGTGCCAGCAGTCAAGGGACGCTCAATTCACCCCTCCACTTT	CASSQGTLNSPLHF
.	.	TRBV7-6	TRBJ1-3	TGTGCCAGCAGCTTAACAGCGTCCTCTGGAAACACCATATATTTT	CASSLTASSGNTIYF
TRBD2	.	TRBV28	TRBJ2-7	TGTGCCAGCAGTTTGGGACTAGCGGAGTACGAGCAGTACTTC	CASSLGLAEYEQYF
.	.	TRBV4-1	TRBJ2-3	TGCGCCAGCAGGGGCCAAGGGGGGGCTCGCACAGATACGCAGTATTTT	CASRGQGGARTDTQYF
TRBD1	once	TRBV19	TRBJ2-2	TGTGCCAGTAGTATGCACAGGGGGCTATGGGGCGGGGAGCTGTTTTTT	CASSMHRGLWGGELFF
.	.	TRBV6-5	TRBJ2-7	TGTGCCAGCAGTTACGGTGGTGAGTCCTACGAGCAGTACTTC	CASSYGGESYEQYF
TRBD2	.	TRBV11-2	TRBJ2-7	TGTGCCAGCAGCGCCCAAAAGAGTAGCGGGAGGCCGGAGCAGTACTTC	CASSAQKSSGRPEQYF
TRBD1	.	TRBV6-6	TRBJ2-7	TGTGCCAGCAGGGGGACAGGGGCCTCCTACGAGCAGTACTTC	CASRGTGASYEQYF
TRBD2	.	TRBV2	TRBJ2-2	TGTGCCAGCGGTGCAGCGGGAGGGTCCGGGGAGCTGTTTTTT	CASGAAGGSGELFF
.	.	TRBV2	TRBJ2-1	TGTGCCAGCAGTGGAGGAAGGGGGAATGAGCAGTTCTTC	CASSGGRGNEQFF
TRBD1	.	TRBV7-3	TRBJ1-5	TGTGCCAGCAGCTTAGTGACAGGGGATCAGCCCCAGCATTTT	CASSLVTGDQPQHF
.	.	TRBV30	TRBJ1-3	TGTGCCTGGAGTGTACAACGAGGGGGAAACACCATATATTTT	CAWSVQRGGNTIYF
.	.	TRBV29-1	TRBJ1-1	TGCAGCGTTGAGAGGACAGAGAACACTGAAGCTTTCTTT	CSVERTENTEAFF
.	.	TRBV7-5	TRBJ1-2	TGTGTCAGAAGCCTAGCGGCCTATGGCTACACCTTC	CVRSLAAYGYTF
TRBD1	.	TRBV10-3	TRBJ1-1	TGTGCCATCGGGAAGGGGACAGCGAACACTGAAGCTTTCTTT	CAIGKGTANTEAFF
TRBD1	.	TRBV5-6	TRBJ1-5	TGTGCCAGCAGCTTGGGAGGGACAGGGTATCAGCCCCAGCATTTT	CASSLGGTGYQPQHF
TRBD2	.	TRBV7-2	TRBJ2-3	TGTGCCAGCAGCTTATTGCTAGCGGGGGGAACAGATACGCAGTATTTT	CASSLLLAGGTDTQYF
TRBD2	.	TRBV5-4	TRBJ2-1	TGTGCCAGCAGCAGGGGGACTAGCGGGAGTAAGAATGAGCAGTTCTTC	CASSRGTSGSKNEQFF
.	.	TRBV18	TRBJ1-4	TGTGCCAGCTCACCACAGGGTCTGAATGAAAAACTGTTTTTT	CASSPQGLNEKLFF
.	.	TRBV7-2	TRBJ1-4	TGTGCCAGCAGCCCCCTCGCGAGGGGTGGAGAAAAACTGTTTTTT	CASSPLARGGEKLFF
.	.	TRBV7-2	TRBJ2-5	TGTGCCAGCAGTCCCGGGACATTACAAGAGACCCAGTACTTC	CASSPGTLQETQYF
TRBD1	.	TRBV5-4	TRBJ1-5	TGTGCCAGCAGCCCCGGACAGGGGAGGCCCCAGCATTTT	CASSPGQGRPQHF
.	.	TRBV11-2	TRBJ1-2	TGTGCCAGCAGTCTCACAGGGATGTATGGCTACACCTTC	CASSLTGMYGYTF
.	.	TRBV18	TRBJ2-7	TGTGCCAGCTCACCAACGATTAATTACGAGCAGTACTTC	CASSPTINYEQYF
TRBD1	.	TRBV5-4	TRBJ1-2	TGTGCCAGCAGTGAGGGGGCCGGCATCTATGGCTACACCTTC	CASSEGAGIYGYTF
.	.	TRBV27	TRBJ1-1	TGTGCCAGCAGCCCCAGATACAGGGTAGAAGAAGCTTTCTTT	CASSPRYRVEEAFF
.	.	TRBV30	TRBJ2-3	TGTGCCTGGAGCGACATCCGGGGGACAGATACGCAGTATTTT	CAWSDIRGTDTQYF
.	.	TRBV10-3	TRBJ1-5	TGTGCCATCAGTGATTCGTATAGCAATCAGCCCCAGCATTTT	CAISDSYSNQPQHF
.	.	TRBV2	TRBJ2-7	TGTGCCAGCAGTGAAGCGCTTCGGGGAGTCGAGCAGTACTTC	CASSEALRGVEQYF
.	.	TRBV30	TRBJ2-5	TGTGCCTGGGCAGGACAAGAGACCCAGTACTTC	CAWAGQETQYF
.	few	TRBV6-1	TRBJ1-5	TGTGCCAGCAGTAAGGGGGGGGCAGGTGGGCAGCCCCAGCATTTT	CASSKGGAGGQPQHF
.	.	TRBV5-6	TRBJ2-3	TGTGCCAGCAAAACAGGGTTTACTAGCACAGATACGCAGTATTTT	CASKTGFTSTDTQYF
.	.	TRBV18	TRBJ1-3	TGTGCCAGCTCACCAATAGACTCTGGAAACACCATATATTTT	CASSPIDSGNTIYF
TRBD1	.	TRBV4-1	TRBJ2-4	TGCGCCAGCAGCCGTACACAGGGGACAGGGGACATTCAGTACTTC	CASSRTQGTGDIQYF
TRBD1	.	TRBV5-3	TRBJ1-6	TGTGCCAGCAGGGACACCGGGACAGATAATTCACCCCTCCACTTT	CASRDTGTDNSPLHF
.	.	TRBV27	TRBJ2-7	TGTGCCAGCACTTCCAGGGGGGCCGCCTACGAGCAGTACTTC	CASTSRGAAYEQYF
.	.	TRBV6-9	TRBJ2-1	TGTGCCAGCAGTTATTCTTCGAGTAGGGGTGGGGACACCCCATCACCGTACAATGAGCAGTTCTTC	CASSYSSSRGGDTPSPYNEQFF
.	.	TRBV7-2	TRBJ1-5	TGTGCCAGCAGCTTAGCAGGGATCGGTCAGCCCCAGCATTTT	CASSLAGIGQPQHF
.	.	TRBV7-5	TRBJ2-3	TGTGTCAGAAGCTCATCTCAGGAGTTCACAGATACGCAGTATTTT	CVRSSSQEFTDTQYF
.	.	TRBV6-4	TRBJ2-7	TGTGCCAGCAGTGAAGGGACGGGAAGCTCCTACGAGCAGTACTTC	CASSEGTGSSYEQYF
.	.	TRBV9	TRBJ1-3	TGTGCCAGCAGCGTAGGTGTCAGAAACACCATATATTTT	CASSVGVRNTIYF
.	.	TRBV7-3	TRBJ2-1	TGTGCCAGCAGCTTAAGTCAGAACAATGAGCAGTTCTTC	CASSLSQNNEQFF
.	.	TRBV7-9	TRBJ2-7	TGTGCCAGCAGCCCCCGACAGGGGAGGGACGAGCAGTACTTC	CASSPRQGRDEQYF
.	.	TRBV4-1	TRBJ2-3	TGCGCCAGCAGCCAAGATGGCAGCTTTAGCACAGATACGCAGTATTTT	CASSQDGSFSTDTQYF
.	.	TRBV30	TRBJ1-1	TGTGCCTGGAGTCGGAGGGTAATCACTGAAGCTTTCTTT	CAWSRRVITEAFF
TRBD1	.	TRBV15	TRBJ1-4	TGTGCCACCAGCAGAGGCGACCGGGACAGCATAAAACTGTTTTTT	CATSRGDRDSIKLFF
TRBD2	.	TRBV4-2	TRBJ2-5	TGTGCCAGCAGCCAAGGGACTAGCGACCTAGGTGGGGAGACCCAGTACTTC	CASSQGTSDLGGETQYF